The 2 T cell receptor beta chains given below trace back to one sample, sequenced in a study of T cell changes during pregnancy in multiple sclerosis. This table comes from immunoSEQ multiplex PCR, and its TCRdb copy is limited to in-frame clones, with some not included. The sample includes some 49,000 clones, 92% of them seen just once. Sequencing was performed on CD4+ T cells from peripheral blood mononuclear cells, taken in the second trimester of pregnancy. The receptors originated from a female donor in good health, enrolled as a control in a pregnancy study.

The CDR3, as DNA: TGTGCCAGCAGCCTCCAGACAGACAACACTGAAGCTTTCTTT. This gives the protein CASSLQTDNTEAFF. The chain recombines TRBV13 with TRBJ1-1, with D possibly matching TRBD1 (5 bases). Trimming shortened V by 5 bases and J by 2 bases, and 12 bases separated the two germline ends. Germline values: CDR1 PRHDT, CDR2 FYEKMQ (reference sequence). This CDR3 spans 14 amino acids. Combining the CDR3 with reference TRBV13 and TRBJ1-1 gives the whole variable domain AAGVIQSPRHLIKEKRETATLKCYPIPRHDTVYWYQQGPGQDPQFLISFYEKMQSDKGSIPDRFSAQQFSDYHSELNMSSLELGDSALYFCASSLQTDNTEAFFGQGTRLTVV.

Written as DNA, the CDR3 is TGTGCCAGCAGTAAGGAGAGCCGGCAGCCCCAGCATTTT. Translated, it gives CASSKESRQPQHF. V gene TRBV2 combines with J gene TRBJ1-5; D is uncertain. CDR1 SNHLY and CDR2 FYNNEI come from the germline V gene. V shed 5 bases and J shed 7 bases, with 12 bases lying between them. The CDR3 extends over 13 amino acids.